One sample yielded the 23 T cell receptor beta chains listed below, sequenced in a study of blood T cell repertoires in COVID-19. TCRdb's table, derived via immunoSEQ multiplex PCR, lists solely in-frame clones and lacks some. The sample lists approximately 230,000 clones, 88% occurring once. The sequenced material came from peripheral blood. Receptors originate from a woman in her 30s with COVID-19, enrolled during active disease.

The chain has TRBV3-1 (or the pseudogene TRBV3-2) and TRBJ1-1; a weak D match, TRBD1 (5 bases). Trimming cost V 2 bases and J 3 bases, with 7 bases left between them. This CDR3 has 13 amino acids. Germline V CDR1 and CDR2: LGHDT, YNNKEL (reference sequence). CDR3 region: CASSQSGYTEAFF. CDR3 DNA sequence: TGTGCCAGCAGCCAATCAGGGTACACTGAAGCTTTCTTT.

The rearrangement joins TRBV28 to TRBJ1-2; no clear D gene. The V gene lost 6 bases and the J gene lost 8 bases, with 19 bases spanning the gap. The CDR3 length is 14 residues. Germline V gives CDR1 MDHEN, CDR2 SYDVKM. The CDR3 DNA follows: TGTGCCAGCAGCTTAACGAGCACCCGTCGGGGCTACACCTTC. This encodes CASSLTSTRRGYTF.

This clone was observed once. The chain employs TRBV10-1 and TRBJ2-1; D is ambiguous. Per germline, CDR1 WNHNN and CDR2 SYGVQD (reference sequence). Trimming removed 5 bases from V and 0 bases from J, with 8 bases in between. This CDR3 region has 14 residues. CDR3 region: CASSPGYSYNEQFF. CDR3 sequence (DNA): TGCGCCAGCAGTCCAGGATACTCCTACAATGAGCAGTTCTTC.

For this clone: The same CDR3 arises from other DNA sequences in this sample as well. The V gene is TRBV11-2, the J gene TRBJ2-3; tentative D call: TRBD1 (6 bases). V shed 5 bases and J shed 1 base, with 16 bases lying between them. The CDR3 contains 16 residues. Looked up from germline, CDR1 is SGHAT and CDR2 is FQNNGV. As DNA, the CDR3 is TGTGCCAGCAGCGTAATAATGGGGGCCGGCACAGATACGCAGTATTTT. As protein: CASSVIMGAGTDTQYF.

The chain has TRBV2 and TRBJ2-4; D possibly corresponds to TRBD1 (5 bases). The V gene lost 2 bases and the J gene lost 0 bases, with 11 bases spanning the gap. CDR3 length equals 16 residues. Germline CDR1 SNHLY, CDR2 FYNNEI. CDR3 protein: CASSERGREAKNIQYF. DNA of the CDR3: TGTGCCAGCAGTGAACGTGGCAGGGAAGCCAAAAACATTCAGTACTTC. The variable domain in full, with the rest retrieved from reference TRBV2 and TRBJ2-4, is EPEVTQTPSHQVTQMGQEVILRCVPISNHLYFYWYRQILGQKVEFLVSFYNNEISEKSEIFDDQFSVERPDGSNFTLKIRSTKLEDSAMYFCASSERGREAKNIQYFGAGTRLSVL.

V usage is TRBV19 and J usage is TRBJ1-5, with 10 bases matching TRBD1. In germline, CDR1 is LNHDA, CDR2 SQIVND (reference sequence). This CDR3 has 16 residues. Trimming took 6 bases from V and 2 from J; bases not matched to a gene: 7. This chain's CDR3 is CASSLGQGTGNQPQHF. The CDR3 DNA follows: TGTGCCAGTAGCCTGGGACAGGGGACGGGCAATCAGCCCCAGCATTTT.

V is TRBV4-1 and J is TRBJ1-1; TRBD1 might be the D (6 bases). V lost 8 bases and J lost 6, with 16 bases in between. The CDR3 has 13 residues. Germline V lookup: CDR1 MGHRA, CDR2 YSYEKL. The CDR3 region is CASREAGGPEAFF. The CDR3 bases are TGCGCCAGCCGCGAGGCGGGGGGCCCTGAAGCTTTCTTT.

This chain connects TRBV7-8 to TRBJ1-5; no clear D gene. V lost 2 bases, J lost 1 base, and 6 bases lay in between. Germline CDR1 and CDR2: SGHVS and FQNEAQ. The CDR3 runs 14 residues. CDR3 region: CASSLSQSNQPQHF. The CDR3, as DNA: TGTGCCAGCAGCTTATCACAGAGCAATCAGCCCCAGCATTTT. The whole variable domain, remainder taken from reference TRBV7-8 and TRBJ1-5, is GAGVSQSPRYKVAKRGQDVALRCDPISGHVSLFWYQQALGQGPEFLTYFQNEAQLDKSGLPSDRFFAERPEGSVSTLKIQRTQQEDSAVYLCASSLSQSNQPQHFGDGTRLSIL.

The chain links TRBV15 to TRBJ1-6; D is perhaps TRBD1 (6 bases). Germline CDR1 is LNHNV and CDR2 is YYDKDF (reference sequence). V was clipped by 3 bases and J by 10 bases, with 13 bases between them. This CDR3 spans 14 amino acids. The CDR3 loop is CATSRGGLGSPLHF. CDR3 coding DNA: TGTGCCACCAGCAGGGGGGGGCTCGGGTCACCCCTCCACTTT.

V is TRBV7-2 and J is TRBJ1-1, with no clear D. The V gene's germline CDR1 is SGHTA and CDR2 FQGNSA. The CDR3 is made up of 13 amino acids. Trimming took 0 bases from V and 12 from J, leaving 14 bases between them. CDR3: CASSLATGSETFF. In DNA form, the CDR3 reads TGTGCCAGCAGCTTAGCGACGGGATCGGAAACTTTCTTT.

This sequence joins TRBV24-1 and TRBJ2-3; D is uncertain. Germline V lookup: CDR1 KGHDR, CDR2 SFDVKD. The CDR3 extends over 15 amino acids. Trimming removed 3 bases from V and 5 bases from J, with 14 bases in between. DNA for the CDR3: TGTGCCACCAGTGATCCACGCCCCGAGCAAGATACGCAGTATTTT. This gives the protein CATSDPRPEQDTQYF.

The chain recombines TRBV6-1 with TRBJ1-2; maybe TRBD1 (5 bases). Germline-derived CDR1 and CDR2 are MNHNS and SASEGT. This CDR3 has 16 amino acids. Trimming took 0 bases from V and 2 from J, leaving 13 bases between them. CDR3 bases: TGTGCCAGCAGTGAAGCTCCTGACAGATTCAACTATGGCTACACCTTC. Translation: CASSEAPDRFNYGYTF.

V usage is TRBV6-5 and J usage is TRBJ1-2; the match to TRBD1 covers 7 bases. V was pared by 8 bases and J by 6 bases, with 12 bases of the junction left unmatched. The length of the CDR3 is 14 residues. CDR1 MNHEY and CDR2 SVGAGI come from the germline V gene. CDR3 sequence (DNA): TGTGCCAGCTTCCGGACAGGCCAACAGAATGGCTACACCTTC. Protein product: CASFRTGQQNGYTF.

About this clone itself: This sample includes further DNA sequences coding for the same CDR3. This CDR3 reads CATSRDRGSGNTIYF. In DNA, the CDR3 is TGTGCCACCAGCAGAGATAGGGGCTCTGGAAACACCATATATTTT. The chain links TRBV15 to TRBJ1-3, with D possibly being TRBD1 (5 bases). CDR3 length: 15 residues. Trimming left V 0 bases short and J 0 bases short, with 6 bases between. Germline CDR1 LNHNV, CDR2 YYDKDF (reference sequence).

This clone was picked up one time. J is TRBJ1-5 and V is TRBV7-9; TRBD1 might be the D (6 bases). Trimming pared 5 bases from V and 3 bases from J, leaving 11 bases between. Germline assignment: CDR1 SEHNR and CDR2 FQNEAQ (reference sequence). The CDR3 totals 14 residues. CDR3 amino acids: CASSVQGTNQPQHF. CDR3 coding DNA: TGTGCCAGCAGCGTACAGGGAACCAATCAGCCCCAGCATTTT.

This chain links TRBV11-2 with TRBJ2-7, with D possibly being TRBD1 (5 bases). This CDR3 comprises 13 residues. V dropped 2 bases and J dropped 3 bases, with 8 bases sitting between them. CDR1 and CDR2 from the germline V gene are SGHAT and FQNNGV. This chain's CDR3 is CASSLRGGYEQYF. The CDR3 DNA reads TGTGCCAGCAGCTTAAGGGGCGGCTACGAGCAGTACTTC.

The DNA for the CDR3 is TGCGCCAGCAATCCTGGGACTAGCGGGAAGATGAACACCGGGGAGCTGTTTTTT. It translates to CASNPGTSGKMNTGELFF. V gene TRBV5-1 combines with J gene TRBJ2-2, with 13 bases that match TRBD2. The V gene's germline CDR1 is SGHRS and CDR2 YFSETQ. V shed 6 bases and J 1 base; nucleotides not matched to a gene: 9. The CDR3 is made up of 18 amino acids.

The gene calls are TRBV2 and TRBJ2-5; D is undetermined. Trimming removed 8 bases from V and 5 bases from J, with 6 bases in between. Germline V gene sequence: CDR1 SNHLY, CDR2 FYNNEI. The CDR3 is 10 residues long. The CDR3 reads CASVLETQYF. In nucleotides, the CDR3 is TGTGCCAGCGTCTTGGAGACCCAGTACTTC.

This rearrangement joins TRBV28 to TRBJ1-2, with a possible D match to TRBD1 (6 bases). V was shortened by 6 bases and J by 3 bases, with 14 bases between the two germline ends. CDR1 MDHEN and CDR2 SYDVKM come from the germline V gene. This CDR3 is 14 amino acids long. The CDR3 DNA is TGTGCCAGCAGCAATCCGGGACACTACTATGGCTACACCTTC. It specifies CASSNPGHYYGYTF.

V gene TRBV29-1 combines with J gene TRBJ2-3; D uncertain. This CDR3 comprises 12 residues. V lost 4 bases and J lost 1, with 6 bases in between. CDR1 and CDR2 from the germline V gene are SQVTM and ANQGSEA. The CDR3 nucleotides are TGCAGCGTTGGGCGGCGCACAGATACGCAGTATTTT. Residues: CSVGRRTDTQYF.

J is TRBJ1-6 and V is TRBV7-2; 8 bases fit TRBD1. V lost 3 bases and J lost 10; bases outside the gene matches: 8. The CDR3 has 15 amino acids. CDR1 and CDR2 from the germline V gene are SGHTA and FQGNSA. CDR3 sequence: CASSFMGQVGSPLHF. DNA for the CDR3: TGTGCCAGCAGCTTCATGGGACAGGTCGGATCACCCCTCCACTTT.

V is TRBV21-1 and J is TRBJ2-5; the table's D call of TRBD1 was not tested on the DNA. TRBV21-1 is tagged as a pseudogene. The CDR3 has 15 residues. The CDR3 is CASGGGSTGGKTQYF. CDR3 DNA sequence: TGTGCCAGCGGCGGTGGGTCTACAGGGGGAAAGACCCAGTACTTC.

The rearrangement uses TRBV11-3 and TRBJ2-7; 7 nucleotides agree with TRBD1. The CDR3 contains 13 residues. Germline assignment: CDR1 SGHNT and CDR2 YENEEA. Unmatched junction bases numbered 8, after V lost 0 bases and J lost 12 bases. CDR3 sequence (DNA): TGTGCCAGCAGCTTAGAGAGGGACAGCCGAGTGTACGTC. It is translated as CASSLERDSRVYV.